This TCR beta chain was profiled in a study of cytomegalovirus exposure and HLA in healthy donors. Whole-study results and caveats: The authors judged a highly shared variant cluster likely a sequencing artifact. In a later analysis, V- and J-gene trimming of beta chains associated with a DCLRE1C missense variant, replicated independently.

It was with 60 Vbeta and 13 Jbeta primers that the PCR ran. Assay used: immunoSEQ multiplex PCR; TCRdb lists only in-frame clones, some missing. The table has approximately 150,000 clones, over 60% seen once. This CDR3 is built from 12 residues. Trimming took 4 bases from V and 7 from J, leaving 8 bases between them. CDR1 SEHNR and CDR2 FQNEAQ come from the germline V gene (reference sequence). A note on this clone: Its target is unknown.

The source of this sequence is a man aged 40-49 years in good health and CMV-seronegative. Sequencing was carried out using PBMCs. This chain joins TRBV7-9 and TRBJ1-3; no clear D. CDR3 sequence (DNA): TGTGCCAGCAGCTCGGAGGGCAACACCATATATTTT. It codes for CASSSEGNTIYF.